The 6 T cell receptor beta chains given below trace back to one sample, sequenced in a study of stem cell transplantation in POMP-related autoinflammatory disease. Method: immunoSEQ multiplex PCR; TCRdb's copy keeps in-frame clones and lacks some. The repertoire holds 68,000 or so clones, with more than 75% as singletons. The sample in question was CD4+ T cells from PBMCs, obtained after stem cell transplantation. The receptors come from a human patient with POMP-related autoinflammation and immune dysregulation (PRAID). Some T cells may originate from the graft donor.

The rearrangement uses TRBV3-1 (or the pseudogene TRBV3-2) and TRBJ2-7, with 8 positions matching TRBD2. Unmatched junction bases numbered 12, after V lost 1 base and J lost 7 bases. Per germline, CDR1 LGHDT and CDR2 YNNKEL (reference sequence). This CDR3 has 16 amino acids. CDR3 nucleotides: TGTGCCAGCAGCCAAGGCAGCGGGAGTGTCACGGATGAGCAGTACTTC. This codes for CASSQGSGSVTDEQYF.

This clone was seen only a few times. V is TRBV7-9 and J is TRBJ1-1; D unresolved. The CDR3 is 13 amino acids. Germline CDR1 is SEHNR and CDR2 is FQNEAQ (reference sequence). V was trimmed by 2 bases and J by 5 bases, leaving 9 bases between them. This chain's CDR3 is CASSLYGDTEAFF. The CDR3, as DNA: TGTGCCAGCAGCTTATACGGGGATACTGAAGCTTTCTTT.

J is TRBJ1-1 and V is TRBV29-1; the D is unclear. V lost 3 bases, J lost 1 base, and 6 bases lay in between. CDR3 size: 12 residues. Per the germline V gene, CDR1 is SQVTM and CDR2 is ANQGSEA. The CDR3 reads CSVDVGNTEAFF. The CDR3 DNA sequence: TGCAGCGTTGATGTTGGGAACACTGAAGCTTTCTTT.

In its sample, this clone was seen once. The rearrangement joins TRBV5-1 to TRBJ2-3; 13 bases line up with TRBD2. Germline lookup yields CDR1 SGHRS and CDR2 YFSETQ. Trimming cost V 6 bases and J 3 bases; bases outside gene matches: 4. The CDR3 is made up of 15 amino acids. This CDR3 is CASKGLAGNTDTQYF. For the CDR3, the DNA is TGCGCCAGCAAGGGACTAGCGGGGAATACAGATACGCAGTATTTT.

The chain links TRBV29-1 to TRBJ1-1; D is perhaps TRBD1 (5 bases). Trimming removed 1 base at V and 4 bases at J, with 7 bases between. CDR1 is SQVTM, CDR2 ANQGSEA, per germline. This CDR3 has 12 amino acids. The CDR3 region has the DNA TGCAGCGTTGAAGGTGGGGCCACTGAAGCTTTCTTT. Amino acid sequence: CSVEGGATEAFF. Combining the CDR3 with reference TRBV29-1 and TRBJ1-1 gives the whole variable domain SAVISQKPSRDICQRGTSLTIQCQVDSQVTMMFWYRQQPGQSLTLIATANQGSEATYESGFVIDKFPISRPNLTFSTLTVSNMSPEDSSIYLCSVEGGATEAFFGQGTRLTVV.

The J gene is TRBJ2-3, the V gene TRBV7-6, with 8 bases matching TRBD2. There are 15 residues in the CDR3. The trim removed 5 bases at V and 4 bases at J, leaving 8 bases unmatched. Germline lookup yields CDR1 SGHVS and CDR2 FNYEAQ. CDR3 bases: TGTGCCAGCAGCGCATATAGCGGGACCGCAGATACGCAGTATTTT. Encoded protein: CASSAYSGTADTQYF.